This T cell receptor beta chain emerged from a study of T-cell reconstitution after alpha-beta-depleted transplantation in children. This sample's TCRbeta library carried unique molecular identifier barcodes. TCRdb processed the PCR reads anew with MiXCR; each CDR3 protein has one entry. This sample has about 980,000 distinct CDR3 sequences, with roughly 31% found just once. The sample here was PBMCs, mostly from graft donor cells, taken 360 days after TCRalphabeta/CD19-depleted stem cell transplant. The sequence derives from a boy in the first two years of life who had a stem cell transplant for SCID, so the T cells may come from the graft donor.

CDR3 nucleotides: TGCGCCAGCAGTCATCCCTCCGGACAGGGACGGGATACGCAGTATTTT. It codes for CASSHPSGQGRDTQYF. V is TRBV23-1 and J is TRBJ2-3; 8 nucleotides match TRBD1. TRBV23-1 is assigned to the ORF class and has an uncertain function. Trimming cost V 3 bases and J 6 bases; bases outside gene matches: 11. The CDR3 has 16 residues.